Sequencing of this T cell receptor beta chain was carried out in a study of T cell responses to AZD1222 COVID-19 vaccine. The study's findings and limits: Possibly, clonal diversity was underestimated; donors were largely white British and included more females. Only 5 or 6 AZD1222 recipients tested seropositive at baseline. Of spike-specific TCRs, nearly half reportedly target regions left unmutated in variants. Recipients of two AZD1222 doses showed rising Spike-specific TCR breadth and depth.

This CDR3 comprises 17 residues. V was pared by 5 bases and J by 3 bases, with 13 bases of the junction left unmatched. Germline V lookup: CDR1 SGHVS, CDR2 FNYEAQ. This clone was observed a handful of times. The antigen remains unidentified. TCRdb's table, derived via immunoSEQ multiplex PCR, lists solely in-frame clones and lacks some. The table shows 200,000 or so clones, with 85% to 90% occurring only once. The origin of this receptor is an adult in good health. The chain is built from TRBV7-6 and TRBJ2-7, with 10 bases that match TRBD1. The sample here was peripheral blood, taken on day 0 of MenACWY control vaccination. CDR3 DNA: TGTGCCAGCAGCCCGGGACAGGGGTTAAGTAAGGTCTACGAGCAGTACTTC. It specifies CASSPGQGLSKVYEQYF.